The subject of this entry is one TCR beta chain. Its antigen is unidentified. For sequencing, patients were chosen who had shown expansion of CD8+CD57+ cells by flow cytometry. As a group, the patients uniformly had severe acquired aplastic anemia. Patients had undergone no therapy by the time their blood was sampled. Deletions cut 6 bases from V and 4 bases from J, with 12 bases between. The CDR3 spans 14 residues. CDR1 is ENHRY and CDR2 is SYGVKD in the germline V gene. TCR beta VDJ and CDR3 profiling used genomic DNA as template. One entry per CDR3 protein results from TCRdb running MiXCR on the reads. The sample comprises under 200,000 distinct CDR3 sequences, roughly half of which are singletons, and about 9.5% rests with the top ten. The sample originates from a study of CD8+CD57+ T cells in acquired aplastic anemia. Study-wide context: Each DNA sample taken from sorted CD4+ and CD8+ cells came to 2.5 to 4 ug on average. General study findings and limits: Overlap between patients and controls comprised roughly 28 CD8+ CDR3 sequences.

The J gene is TRBJ1-4, the V gene TRBV10-3; D not resolved. This TCR came from a human donor with aplastic anemia. Sequenced sample: sorted CD4+, CD8+, or CD8+CD57+ T cells (not recorded which) from PBMCs. For the CDR3, the DNA is TGTGCCATCAGCCGGAACGGGTTTAATGAAAAACTGTTTTTT. Its protein product is CAISRNGFNEKLFF.